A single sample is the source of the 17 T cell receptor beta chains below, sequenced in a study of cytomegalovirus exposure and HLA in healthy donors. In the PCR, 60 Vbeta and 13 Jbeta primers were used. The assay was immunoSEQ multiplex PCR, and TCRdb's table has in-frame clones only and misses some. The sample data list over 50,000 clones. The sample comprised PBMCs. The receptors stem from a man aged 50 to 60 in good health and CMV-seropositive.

The CDR3: CASSQERQSLRGGYTF. The CDR3 DNA reads as TGCGCCAGCAGCCAAGAGCGACAGTCACTAAGGGGAGGCTACACCTTC. V gene TRBV4-3 combines with J gene TRBJ1-2, with D maybe TRBD1 (5 bases). V dropped 0 bases and J dropped 8 bases, with 19 bases sitting between them. The germline V gene has CDR1 LGHNA and CDR2 YSLEER. There are 16 residues in the CDR3.

DNA for the CDR3: TGTGCCAGCAGCTTGACTAGCGGGAGCCACGAGCAGTACTTC. Its translation is CASSLTSGSHEQYF. This sequence joins TRBV7-2 and TRBJ2-7; TRBD2 matches at 12 bases. This CDR3 contains 14 residues. Germline-derived CDR1 and CDR2 are SGHTA and FQGNSA. V shed 3 bases, J shed 5 bases, and the junction held 2 bases outside the gene matches. Using reference TRBV7-2 and TRBJ2-7 for the parts outside the CDR3, the full variable domain is GAGVSQSPSNKVTEKGKDVELRCDPISGHTALYWYRQSLGQGLEFLIYFQGNSAPDKSGLPSDRFSAERTGGSVSTLTIQRTQQEDSAVYLCASSLTSGSHEQYFGPGTRLTVT.

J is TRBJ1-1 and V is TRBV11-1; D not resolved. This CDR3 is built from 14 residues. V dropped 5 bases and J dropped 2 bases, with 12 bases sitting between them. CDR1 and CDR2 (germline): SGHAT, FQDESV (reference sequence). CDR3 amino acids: CASSSGNSNTEAFF. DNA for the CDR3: TGTGCCAGCAGCAGCGGGAACAGCAACACTGAAGCTTTCTTT.

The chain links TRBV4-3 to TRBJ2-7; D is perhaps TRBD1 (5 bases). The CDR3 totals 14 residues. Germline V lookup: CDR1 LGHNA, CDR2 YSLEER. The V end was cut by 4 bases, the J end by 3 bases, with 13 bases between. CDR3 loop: CASSLREGDYEQYF. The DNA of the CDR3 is TGCGCCAGCAGCCTAAGGGAAGGGGACTACGAGCAGTACTTC.

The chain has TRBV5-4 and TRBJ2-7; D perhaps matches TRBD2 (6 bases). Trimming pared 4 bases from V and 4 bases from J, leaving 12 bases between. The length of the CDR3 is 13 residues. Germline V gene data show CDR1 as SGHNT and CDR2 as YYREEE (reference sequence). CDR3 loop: CASSLAGTYEQYF. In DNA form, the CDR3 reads TGTGCCAGCAGCCTGGCGGGAACTTACGAGCAGTACTTC.

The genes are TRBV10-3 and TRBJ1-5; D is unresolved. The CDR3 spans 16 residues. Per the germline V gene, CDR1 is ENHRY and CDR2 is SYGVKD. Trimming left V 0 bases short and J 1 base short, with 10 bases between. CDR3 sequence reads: CAISESRIQSNQPQHF. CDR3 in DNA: TGTGCCATCAGTGAGTCCCGCATTCAGAGCAATCAGCCCCAGCATTTT.

Here the CDR3 reads CSAFAGGSTEAFF. In DNA, the CDR3 is TGCAGCGCATTCGCGGGGGGAAGCACTGAAGCTTTCTTT. This chain uses TRBV29-1 with TRBJ1-1; weak D call: TRBD1 (5 bases). In germline, CDR1 is SQVTM, CDR2 ANQGSEA. V lost 7 bases to trimming and J lost 4 bases, with 16 bases between them. The CDR3 is 13 residues long. Full variable domain (missing parts from reference TRBV29-1 and TRBJ1-1): SAVISQKPSRDICQRGTSLTIQCQVDSQVTMMFWYRQQPGQSLTLIATANQGSEATYESGFVIDKFPISRPNLTFSTLTVSNMSPEDSSIYLCSAFAGGSTEAFFGQGTRLTVV.

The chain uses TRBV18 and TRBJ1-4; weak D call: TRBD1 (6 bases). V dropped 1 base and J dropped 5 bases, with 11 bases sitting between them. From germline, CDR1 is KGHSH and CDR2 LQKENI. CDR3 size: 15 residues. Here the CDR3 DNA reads TGTGCCAGCTCACCACTGGACAGCAGGAATGAAAAACTGTTTTTT. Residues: CASSPLDSRNEKLFF.

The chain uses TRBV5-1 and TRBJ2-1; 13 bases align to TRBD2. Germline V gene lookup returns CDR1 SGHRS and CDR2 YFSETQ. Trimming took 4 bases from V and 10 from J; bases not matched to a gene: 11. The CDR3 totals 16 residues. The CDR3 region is CASSRLTSGGPGEQFF. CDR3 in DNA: TGCGCCAGCAGCCGCCTGACTAGCGGGGGGCCAGGGGAGCAGTTCTTC.

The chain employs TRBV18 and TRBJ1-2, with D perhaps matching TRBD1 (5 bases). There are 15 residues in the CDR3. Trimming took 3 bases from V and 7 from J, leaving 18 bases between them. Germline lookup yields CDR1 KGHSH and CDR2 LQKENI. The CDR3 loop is CASSPQVRGDSGYTF. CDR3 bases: TGTGCCAGCTCACCCCAGGTTCGGGGGGACTCTGGCTACACCTTC.

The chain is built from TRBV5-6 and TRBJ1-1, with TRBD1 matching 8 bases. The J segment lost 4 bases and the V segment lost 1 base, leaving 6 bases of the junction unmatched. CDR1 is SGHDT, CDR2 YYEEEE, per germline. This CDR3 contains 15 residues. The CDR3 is CASSLTGGLSTEAFF. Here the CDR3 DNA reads TGTGCCAGCAGCTTGACAGGGGGTTTGAGCACTGAAGCTTTCTTT.

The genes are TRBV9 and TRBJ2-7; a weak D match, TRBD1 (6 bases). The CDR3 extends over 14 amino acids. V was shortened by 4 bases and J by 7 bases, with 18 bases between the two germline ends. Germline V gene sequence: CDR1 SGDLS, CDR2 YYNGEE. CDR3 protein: CASSLQGMIGEQYF. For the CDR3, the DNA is TGTGCCAGCAGCTTACAGGGTATGATTGGGGAGCAGTACTTC.

The CDR3 sequence: CAISESSQETQYF. The CDR3 DNA sequence: TGTGCCATCAGTGAGTCCTCCCAGGAGACCCAGTACTTC. The chain has TRBV10-3 and TRBJ2-5; D ambiguous. V was clipped by 0 bases and J by 5 bases, with 7 bases between them. Germline V gives CDR1 ENHRY, CDR2 SYGVKD. The CDR3 sequence is 13 residues long.

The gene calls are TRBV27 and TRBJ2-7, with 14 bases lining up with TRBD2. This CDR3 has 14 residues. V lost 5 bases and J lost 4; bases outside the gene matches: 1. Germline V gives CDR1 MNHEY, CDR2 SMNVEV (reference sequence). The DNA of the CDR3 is TGTGCCAGCAGTAGACTAGCGGGAGGGTACGAGCAGTACTTC. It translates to CASSRLAGGYEQYF.

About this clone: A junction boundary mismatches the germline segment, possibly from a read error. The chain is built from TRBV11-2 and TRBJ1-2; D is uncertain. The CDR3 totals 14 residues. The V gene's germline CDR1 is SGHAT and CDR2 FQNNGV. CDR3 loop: CASSLDPGVGIISF. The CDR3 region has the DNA TGTGCCAGCAGCTTAGATCCCGGGGTAGGAATTATAAGCTTC.

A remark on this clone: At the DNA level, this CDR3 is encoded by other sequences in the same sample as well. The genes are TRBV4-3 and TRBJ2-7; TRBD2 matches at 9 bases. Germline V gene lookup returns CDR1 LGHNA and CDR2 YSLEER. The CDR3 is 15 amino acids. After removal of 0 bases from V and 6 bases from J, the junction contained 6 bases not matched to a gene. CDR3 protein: CASSQEGGRAGEQYF. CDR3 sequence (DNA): TGCGCCAGCAGCCAAGAAGGCGGGAGGGCCGGCGAGCAGTACTTC.

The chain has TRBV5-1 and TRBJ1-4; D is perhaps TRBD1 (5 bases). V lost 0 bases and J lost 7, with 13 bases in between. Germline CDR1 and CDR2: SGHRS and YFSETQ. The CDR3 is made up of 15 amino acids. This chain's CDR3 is CASSLGVRAGEKLFF. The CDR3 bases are TGCGCCAGCAGCTTGGGGGTCAGGGCTGGTGAAAAACTGTTTTTT.